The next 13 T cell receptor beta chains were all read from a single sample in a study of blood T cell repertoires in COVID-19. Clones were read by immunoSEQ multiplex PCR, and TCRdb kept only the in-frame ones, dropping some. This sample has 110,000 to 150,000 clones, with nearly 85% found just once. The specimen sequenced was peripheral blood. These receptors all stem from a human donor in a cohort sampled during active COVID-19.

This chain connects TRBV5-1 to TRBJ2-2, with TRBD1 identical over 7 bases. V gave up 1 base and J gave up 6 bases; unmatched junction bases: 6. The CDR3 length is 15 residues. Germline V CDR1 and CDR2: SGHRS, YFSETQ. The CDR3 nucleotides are TGCGCCAGCAGCTTGCAAGGGGGCAACGCCGGGGAGCTGTTTTTT. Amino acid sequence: CASSLQGGNAGELFF.

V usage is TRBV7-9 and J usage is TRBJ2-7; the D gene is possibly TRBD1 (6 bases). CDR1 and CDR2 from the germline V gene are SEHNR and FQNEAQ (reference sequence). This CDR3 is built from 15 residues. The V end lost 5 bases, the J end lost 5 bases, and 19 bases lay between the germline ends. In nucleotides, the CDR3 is TGTGCCAGCAGCCCCGGGGACACTCCTACCGACGAGCAGTACTTC. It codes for CASSPGDTPTDEQYF.

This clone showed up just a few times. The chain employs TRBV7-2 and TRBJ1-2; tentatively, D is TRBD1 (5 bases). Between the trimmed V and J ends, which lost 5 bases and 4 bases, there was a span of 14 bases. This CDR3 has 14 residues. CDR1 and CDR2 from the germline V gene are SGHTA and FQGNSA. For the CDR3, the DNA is TGTGCCAGCAGCCCCCGGCAGGGTGGCTATGGCTACACCTTC. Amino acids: CASSPRQGGYGYTF. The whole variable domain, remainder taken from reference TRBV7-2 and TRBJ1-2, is GAGVSQSPSNKVTEKGKDVELRCDPISGHTALYWYRQSLGQGLEFLIYFQGNSAPDKSGLPSDRFSAERTGGSVSTLTIQRTQQEDSAVYLCASSPRQGGYGYTFGSGTRLTVV.

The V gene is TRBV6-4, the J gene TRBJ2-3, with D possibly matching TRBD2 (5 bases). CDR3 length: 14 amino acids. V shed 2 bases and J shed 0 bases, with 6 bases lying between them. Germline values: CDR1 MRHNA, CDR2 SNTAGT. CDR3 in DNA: TGTGCCAGCAGTGACGGCGGGAGCACAGATACGCAGTATTTT. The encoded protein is CASSDGGSTDTQYF.

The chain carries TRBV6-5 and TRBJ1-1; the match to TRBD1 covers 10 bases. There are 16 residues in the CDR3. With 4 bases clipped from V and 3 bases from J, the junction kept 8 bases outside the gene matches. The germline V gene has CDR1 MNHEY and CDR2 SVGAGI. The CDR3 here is CASSSTDRGPDTEAFF. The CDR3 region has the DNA TGTGCCAGCAGTTCCACCGACAGGGGGCCGGACACTGAAGCTTTCTTT.

The CDR3 here is CASSLAGTAYEQYV. Written as DNA, the CDR3 is TGTGCCAGCAGCTTAGCTGGGACAGCCTACGAGCAGTACGTC. This sequence joins TRBV11-2 and TRBJ2-7, with 7 nucleotides matching TRBD1. Germline CDR1 reads SGHAT; CDR2 reads FQNNGV. The CDR3 is 14 amino acids. The V and J ends lost 1 base and 2 bases, in that order; junction bases with no gene match: 2.

The CDR3 DNA sequence: TGTGCCAGCAGTTACTCGCCAGGCTCTAGCACAGATACGCAGTATTTT. It codes for CASSYSPGSSTDTQYF. The J gene is TRBJ2-3, the V gene TRBV6-5; D gene uncertain. From germline, CDR1 is MNHEY and CDR2 SVGAGI. The CDR3 loop spans 16 amino acids. Trimming removed 0 bases from V and 0 bases from J, with 10 bases in between.

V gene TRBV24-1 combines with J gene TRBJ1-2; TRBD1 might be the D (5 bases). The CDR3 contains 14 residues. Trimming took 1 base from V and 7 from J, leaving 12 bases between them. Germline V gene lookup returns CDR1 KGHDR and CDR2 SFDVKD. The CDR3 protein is CATSDLTDGGGYTF. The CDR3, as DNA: TGTGCCACCAGTGATTTAACCGACGGGGGTGGCTACACCTTC.

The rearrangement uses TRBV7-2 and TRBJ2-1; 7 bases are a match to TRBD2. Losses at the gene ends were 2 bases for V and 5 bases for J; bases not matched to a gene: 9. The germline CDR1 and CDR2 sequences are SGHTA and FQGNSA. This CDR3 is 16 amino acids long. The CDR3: CASSLLWRGTNNEQFF. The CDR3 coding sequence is TGTGCCAGCAGCTTATTATGGCGGGGGACGAACAATGAGCAGTTCTTC.

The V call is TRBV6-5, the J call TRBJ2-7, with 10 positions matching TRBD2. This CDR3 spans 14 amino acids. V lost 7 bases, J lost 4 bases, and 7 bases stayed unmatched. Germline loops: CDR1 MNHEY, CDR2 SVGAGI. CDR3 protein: CASTWASGRYEQYF. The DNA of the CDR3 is TGTGCCAGCACCTGGGCTAGCGGGAGATACGAGCAGTACTTC.

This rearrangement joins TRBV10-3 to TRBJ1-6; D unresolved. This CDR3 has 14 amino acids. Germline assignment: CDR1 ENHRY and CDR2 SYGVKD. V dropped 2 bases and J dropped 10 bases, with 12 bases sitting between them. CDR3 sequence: CAISEVSTGSPLHF. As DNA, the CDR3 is TGTGCCATCAGTGAGGTCTCAACGGGGTCACCCCTCCACTTT.

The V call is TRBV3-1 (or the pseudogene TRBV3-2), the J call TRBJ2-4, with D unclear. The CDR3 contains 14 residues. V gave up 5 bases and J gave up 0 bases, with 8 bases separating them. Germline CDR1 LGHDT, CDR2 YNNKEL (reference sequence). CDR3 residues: CASSVDKAKNIQYF. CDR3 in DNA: TGTGCCAGCAGCGTAGACAAAGCCAAAAACATTCAGTACTTC.

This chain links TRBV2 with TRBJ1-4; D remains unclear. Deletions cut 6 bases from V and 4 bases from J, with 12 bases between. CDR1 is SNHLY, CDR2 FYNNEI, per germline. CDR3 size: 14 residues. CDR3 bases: TGTGCCAGCAGGGCTACGGGTTTTAATGAAAAACTGTTTTTT. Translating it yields CASRATGFNEKLFF.